These 26 T cell receptor beta chains share one sample of origin, sequenced in a study of CD8 T cells in Susac syndrome. Reverse transcription used about 0.45 to 1 ug RNA and random hexamers. MiXCR, run by TCRdb on the immunoSEQ multiplex PCR reads, gives a single entry per CDR3 protein. This table has under 90,000 distinct CDR3 sequences, approximately 95% appearing once. The sequencing input was CD8+ T cells from PBMCs. All receptors come from a human donor with Susac syndrome.

The rearrangement links TRBV30 to TRBJ1-1; 7 nucleotides line up with TRBD1. The germline V gene has CDR1 GTSNPN and CDR2 SVGIG (reference sequence). This CDR3 has 13 residues. V trimming: 5 bases; J trimming: 1 base; junction bases outside the gene matches: 4. The CDR3 sequence is CAWEQGTNTEAFF. DNA for the CDR3: TGTGCCTGGGAACAGGGGACGAACACTGAAGCTTTCTTT.

The CDR3 is CASSQFGEDTQYF. In DNA, the CDR3 is TGTGCCAGCAGCCAATTTGGAGAAGATACGCAGTATTTT. The chain joins TRBV3-1 to TRBJ2-3; D remains ambiguous. V lost 2 bases to trimming and J lost 5 bases, with 8 bases between them. The CDR3 is made up of 13 amino acids. Germline V CDR1 and CDR2: LGHDT, YNNKEL (reference sequence).

V gene TRBV25-1 combines with J gene TRBJ1-5; weak D call: TRBD1 (5 bases). This CDR3 is built from 16 residues. Per germline, CDR1 MGHDK and CDR2 SYGVNS. Trimming shortened V by 1 base and J by 5 bases, and 15 bases separated the two germline ends. CDR3 in DNA: TGTGCCAGCAGTGAATCAGCAGGGATGTTCGATCAGCCCCAGCATTTT. It translates to CASSESAGMFDQPQHF.

V gene TRBV29-1 combines with J gene TRBJ2-1; 8 nucleotides match TRBD2. CDR3 size: 16 residues. V lost 7 bases and J lost 5; bases outside the gene matches: 16. CDR1 is SQVTM and CDR2 is ANQGSEA in the germline V gene. In nucleotides, the CDR3 is TGCAGCGCTGCTGGACTAGCATTACCTGGGGACAATGAGCAGTTCTTC. Translating gives CSAAGLALPGDNEQFF.

The J gene is TRBJ1-5, the V gene TRBV20-1; D remains ambiguous. Germline CDR1 and CDR2: DFQATT and SNEGSKA (reference sequence). There are 13 residues in the CDR3. V lost 0 bases and J 7 bases, leaving 10 bases between the germline ends. CDR3: CSAREFGPQPQHF. DNA of the CDR3: TGCAGTGCTAGAGAGTTCGGACCGCAGCCCCAGCATTTT.

This chain joins TRBV30 and TRBJ1-5; D not certain. CDR1 and CDR2 (germline): GTSNPN, SVGIG (reference sequence). V lost 2 bases and J lost 5, with 7 bases in between. CDR3 length: 12 amino acids. The CDR3 sequence is CAWSRGDQPQHF. CDR3 sequence (DNA): TGTGCCTGGAGTCGCGGGGATCAGCCCCAGCATTTT.

V is TRBV6-1 and J is TRBJ2-1, with D perhaps TRBD1 (6 bases). Germline values: CDR1 MNHNS, CDR2 SASEGT. There are 14 residues in the CDR3. The V gene lost 1 base and the J gene lost 9 bases, with 13 bases spanning the gap. Here the CDR3 DNA reads TGTGCCAGCAGTGAAGGGACAGCGTCTAGTGAGCAGTTCTTC. Residues: CASSEGTASSEQFF.

The chain links TRBV25-1 to TRBJ2-7; no definite D call. CDR1 is MGHDK, CDR2 SYGVNS, per germline. Trimming stripped 1 base from V and 3 bases from J, with 10 bases between. This CDR3 has 14 residues. The CDR3 DNA reads as TGTGCCAGCAGTGAATCAGGACGGAACTACGAGCAGTACTTC. It codes for CASSESGRNYEQYF.

CDR3 sequence reads: CASSVGTSGSHEQFF. The DNA of the CDR3 is TGTGCCAGCAGTGTTGGGACTAGCGGGAGCCATGAGCAGTTCTTC. The rearrangement links TRBV6-4 to TRBJ2-1, with 14 bases identical to TRBD2. The CDR3 loop spans 15 amino acids. Germline CDR1 reads MRHNA; CDR2 reads SNTAGT. With V trimmed by 4 bases and J by 8 bases, 4 bases remained unmatched.

CDR3 region: CASSPGLAGRTLYNEQFF. The DNA for the CDR3 is TGCGCCAGCAGCCCAGGACTAGCGGGTCGGACCCTCTACAATGAGCAGTTCTTC. V usage is TRBV5-1 and J usage is TRBJ2-1; 11 bases match TRBD2. With 4 bases clipped from V and 3 bases from J, the junction kept 12 bases outside the gene matches. Germline values: CDR1 SGHRS, CDR2 YFSETQ. The CDR3 covers 18 residues.

The rearrangement joins TRBV15 to TRBJ2-5; D perhaps matches TRBD2 (5 bases). CDR1 LNHNV and CDR2 YYDKDF come from the germline V gene (reference sequence). Between the trimmed V and J ends, which lost 0 bases and 0 bases, there was a span of 8 bases. The CDR3 is 15 amino acids. CDR3 residues: CATSRDGEYQETQYF. The CDR3 bases are TGTGCCACCAGCAGAGATGGGGAGTACCAAGAGACCCAGTACTTC.

The rearrangement links TRBV28 to TRBJ2-5, with 9 bases identical to TRBD1. The J segment lost 3 bases and the V segment lost 5 bases, leaving 7 bases of the junction unmatched. This CDR3 has 15 amino acids. The germline V gene encodes CDR1 MDHEN and CDR2 SYDVKM. The CDR3 coding sequence is TGTGCCAGCAGTCCACAGGGGGCATTCGAAGAGACCCAGTACTTC. Its protein is CASSPQGAFEETQYF.

The J gene is TRBJ2-1, the V gene TRBV3-1, with no clear D. V was cut by 3 bases and J by 4 bases, with 10 bases left in between. The CDR3 runs to 14 residues. Germline V CDR1 and CDR2: LGHDT, YNNKEL (reference sequence). The CDR3 sequence: CASSQSQQYNEQFF. CDR3 DNA sequence: TGTGCCAGCAGCCAGTCGCAGCAGTACAATGAGCAGTTCTTC.

The chain couples TRBV4-1 to TRBJ2-1, with D perhaps given as TRBD1 or TRBD2 (5 bases each). Germline assignment: CDR1 MGHRA and CDR2 YSYEKL. CDR3 size: 15 residues. Trimming removed 3 bases at V and 2 bases at J, with 11 bases between. The CDR3 is CASSQGDSAYNEQFF. DNA for the CDR3: TGCGCCAGCAGCCAGGGAGACAGCGCCTACAATGAGCAGTTCTTC.

A word on this clonotype: The junction departs from the called germline gene at one end, perhaps through a read error. The chain carries TRBV9 and TRBJ2-3, with TRBD1 matching over 9 bases. CDR3 length: 16 residues. Germline loops: CDR1 SGDLS, CDR2 YYNGEE. The CDR3 is CASSAGTGLQTATQYF. CDR3 nucleotide sequence: TGTGCCAGCAGCGCCGGGACAGGGCTACAGACAGCTACGCAGTATTTT.

The chain recombines TRBV7-9 with TRBJ2-7; D uncertain. This CDR3 is 12 amino acids long. Per the germline V gene, CDR1 is SEHNR and CDR2 is FQNEAQ (reference sequence). Trimming cost V 5 bases and J 7 bases, with 12 bases left between them. CDR3 DNA: TGTGCCAGCAGCCCCCCTGGATTGGAGCAGTACTTC. Protein: CASSPPGLEQYF.

This chain joins TRBV20-1 and TRBJ2-5; 7 bases are shared with TRBD2. The CDR3 consists of 14 residues. Germline CDR1 is DFQATT and CDR2 is SNEGSKA (reference sequence). With V trimmed by 3 bases and J by 5 bases, 9 bases remained unmatched. The CDR3 DNA is TGCAGTGCTAGGGGGACTACCGATCAGGAGACCCAGTACTTC. Amino acid sequence: CSARGTTDQETQYF.

The rearrangement links TRBV5-4 to TRBJ2-7; a possible D gene is TRBD2 (5 bases). V was pared by 8 bases and J by 0 bases, with 15 bases between. The CDR3 is 14 residues long. Germline V gene data show CDR1 as SGHNT and CDR2 as YYREEE (reference sequence). CDR3 region: CASWQRGNSYEQYF. CDR3 DNA: TGTGCCAGTTGGCAACGGGGAAACTCCTACGAGCAGTACTTC.

The CDR3, as DNA: TGTGCCAGCAGGCCTTTCAACTCTGGAAACACCATATATTTT. It encodes CASRPFNSGNTIYF. The rearrangement joins TRBV28 to TRBJ1-3; D is unresolved. This CDR3 comprises 14 residues. The germline V gene encodes CDR1 MDHEN and CDR2 SYDVKM. With 6 bases removed from V and 0 bases from J, the gap between germline ends came to 9 bases.

The chain employs TRBV29-1 and TRBJ2-2; 10 bases fit TRBD2. From germline, CDR1 is SQVTM and CDR2 ANQGSEA. This CDR3 is built from 14 residues. Trimming at V came to 7 bases and at J to 6 bases, leaving 8 bases not matched to a gene. The CDR3 loop reads CSARLAGVAGELFF. The CDR3 DNA is TGCAGCGCCCGACTAGCGGGCGTTGCCGGGGAGCTGTTTTTT.

The chain's CDR3 is CSARPPVGGSYEQYF. The CDR3 nucleotides read TGCAGTGCTAGGCCCCCGGTGGGGGGGTCCTACGAGCAGTACTTC. V is TRBV20-1 and J is TRBJ2-7; 7 nucleotides align to TRBD2. V gave up 3 bases and J gave up 1 base; unmatched junction bases: 9. Per the germline V gene, CDR1 is DFQATT and CDR2 is SNEGSKA (reference sequence). The CDR3 length is 15 residues.

The chain combines TRBV7-9 with TRBJ2-7, with D possibly called TRBD1 or TRBD2 (6 bases each). Trimming stripped 7 bases from V and 3 bases from J, with 25 bases between. Germline V lookup: CDR1 SEHNR, CDR2 FQNEAQ (reference sequence). The CDR3 is 17 residues long. CDR3 sequence: CASTPLTRDTMHYEQYF. CDR3 coding DNA: TGTGCCAGCACCCCCCTCACGCGGGACACTATGCACTACGAGCAGTACTTC.

This clonotype was seen once. The chain couples TRBV19 to TRBJ2-7; no clear D gene. Trimming removed 3 bases from V and 2 bases from J, with 14 bases in between. The CDR3 totals 15 residues. Germline V gene sequence: CDR1 LNHDA, CDR2 SQIVND (reference sequence). Written as DNA, the CDR3 is TGTGCCAGTAGTATGGCGGATAGGGCCGCCTACGAGCAGTACTTC. This translates into CASSMADRAAYEQYF.

The CDR3 loop reads CASSVSKKTLNTEAFF. The CDR3 bases are TGTGCCAGCAGCGTTTCGAAGAAGACTTTGAACACTGAAGCTTTCTTT. The chain uses TRBV9 and TRBJ1-1; D not certain. CDR1 is SGDLS, CDR2 YYNGEE, per germline. V dropped 2 bases and J dropped 0 bases, with 14 bases sitting between them. There are 16 residues in the CDR3.

The chain joins TRBV29-1 to TRBJ1-2; TRBD1 agrees at 8 bases. V was pared by 3 bases and J by 8 bases, with 11 bases of the junction left unmatched. The CDR3 consists of 14 residues. Germline loops: CDR1 SQVTM, CDR2 ANQGSEA. The CDR3 spells CSVDSGGEPWGYTF. The CDR3 nucleotides are TGCAGCGTTGATTCAGGGGGCGAGCCCTGGGGCTACACCTTC.

The genes are TRBV11-1 and TRBJ2-7, with 8 bases matching TRBD1. The J segment lost 6 bases and the V segment lost 5 bases, leaving 6 bases of the junction unmatched. CDR3 length: 13 amino acids. Germline assignment: CDR1 SGHAT and CDR2 FQDESV (reference sequence). CDR3 region: CASSAGGNPEQYF. In nucleotides, the CDR3 is TGTGCCAGCAGCGCAGGGGGCAATCCCGAGCAGTACTTC.